Below, 11 T cell receptor beta chains from the same sample are listed, as sequenced in a study of cytomegalovirus exposure and HLA in healthy donors. The PCR made use of 60 Vbeta and 13 Jbeta primers. Only in-frame clones appear in the TCRdb table, and some are missing; sequencing was by immunoSEQ multiplex PCR. The sample includes around 140,000 clones, roughly 80% seen only once; the top ten take around 4.4%. Material: PBMCs. The receptors originated from a middle-aged man in good health and CMV-seronegative.

This clone was detected only a few times. The chain employs TRBV5-6 and TRBJ1-4; TRBD1 is a possible D gene (6 bases). V was cut by 4 bases and J by 6 bases, with 19 bases left in between. Germline V CDR1 and CDR2: SGHDT, YYEEEE. This CDR3 is built from 16 residues. The CDR3 loop is CASSTQGGADDEKLFF. CDR3 coding DNA: TGTGCCAGCAGCACGCAAGGGGGGGCGGATGATGAAAAACTGTTTTTT.

This clone is a singleton in its sample. The rearrangement uses TRBV21-1 and TRBJ1-1. TRBV21-1 is given as a pseudogene. The CDR3 is 18 residues long. The CDR3 sequence is CASSKGSGEDGMNTEAFF. The CDR3 bases are TGTGCCAGCAGCAAAGGTAGTGGAGAGGATGGAATGAACACTGAAGCTTTCTTT.

V is TRBV5-1 and J is TRBJ2-1, with 10 positions matching TRBD2. The V and J ends lost 2 bases and 8 bases, in that order; junction bases with no gene match: 10. The CDR3 is 16 amino acids. In germline, CDR1 is SGHRS, CDR2 YFSETQ. The CDR3 region has the DNA TGCGCCAGCAGCTTTGGAGCTAGCGGGGGTCGCGATGAGCAGTTCTTC. Encoded protein: CASSFGASGGRDEQFF.

This rearrangement joins TRBV5-1 to TRBJ2-7; 10 bases are a match to TRBD1. Trimming removed 0 bases from V and 4 bases from J; junction bases left unmatched: 7. The V gene's germline CDR1 is SGHRS and CDR2 YFSETQ. This CDR3 has 16 residues. For the CDR3, the DNA is TGCGCCAGCAGCTTGGTGGCCGGGACAGGGGCGTACGAGCAGTACTTC. Protein sequence: CASSLVAGTGAYEQYF.

This clone was observed a few times. The rearrangement links TRBV5-1 to TRBJ2-3; 7 nucleotides match TRBD1. The germline gives CDR1 SGHRS, CDR2 YFSETQ. The CDR3 consists of 14 residues. V dropped 3 bases and J dropped 4; count of bases not matched to a gene: 5. This CDR3 is CASSYGQAPDTQYF. Here the CDR3 DNA reads TGCGCCAGCAGCTACGGACAGGCTCCAGATACGCAGTATTTT.

This chain joins TRBV27 and TRBJ1-5, with TRBD1 matching 8 bases. CDR1 is MNHEY, CDR2 SMNVEV, per germline (reference sequence). This CDR3 is 15 amino acids long. Trimming at V came to 6 bases and at J to 0 bases, leaving 4 bases not matched to a gene. The CDR3: CASRTGTGSNQPQHF. The DNA of the CDR3 is TGTGCCAGCAGGACAGGGACAGGTAGCAATCAGCCCCAGCATTTT.

The V call is TRBV30, the J call TRBJ1-6; D uncertain. Deletions cut 3 bases from V and 0 bases from J, with 9 bases between. The CDR3 has 15 amino acids. The V gene's germline CDR1 is GTSNPN and CDR2 SVGIG (reference sequence). CDR3 region: CAWRGLSSYNSPLHF. In DNA form, the CDR3 reads TGTGCCTGGAGGGGCTTGAGCTCCTATAATTCACCCCTCCACTTT.

J is TRBJ1-4 and V is TRBV25-1; D may be TRBD1 (5 bases). Germline V gene lookup returns CDR1 MGHDK and CDR2 SYGVNS. V lost 3 bases to trimming and J lost 5 bases, with 13 bases between them. This CDR3 comprises 15 residues. The CDR3 loop reads CASSEGGTGNEKLFF. CDR3 bases: TGTGCCAGCAGTGAGGGGGGGACGGGGAATGAAAAACTGTTTTTT.

CDR3 in amino acids: CASSGGWGSYEQYF. CDR3 bases: TGTGCCAGCAGCGGAGGGTGGGGGTCCTACGAGCAGTACTTC. The gene calls are TRBV5-5 and TRBJ2-7, with D possibly TRBD2 on 6 matching bases. Per germline, CDR1 SGHKS and CDR2 YYEKEE (reference sequence). This CDR3 is built from 14 residues. The germline V and J ends were trimmed by 4 bases and 1 base, with 12 bases remaining between them.

V and J are TRBV5-6 and TRBJ1-5; 7 nucleotides line up with TRBD1. With V trimmed by 1 base and J by 2 bases, 6 bases remained unmatched. Germline lookup yields CDR1 SGHDT and CDR2 YYEEEE. This CDR3 has 16 residues. CDR3 in amino acids: CASSLFYRGGNQPQHF. The DNA for the CDR3 is TGTGCCAGCAGCTTGTTCTACAGGGGAGGCAATCAGCCCCAGCATTTT.

The chain recombines TRBV7-2 with TRBJ1-1; 7 bases are a match to TRBD1. V gave up 1 base and J gave up 1 base; unmatched junction bases: 3. This CDR3 region has 15 residues. The V gene's germline CDR1 is SGHTA and CDR2 FQGNSA. CDR3 in amino acids: CASSLGGQKNTEAFF. The CDR3 DNA is TGTGCCAGCAGCTTAGGGGGACAGAAGAACACTGAAGCTTTCTTT.